Listed below are T cell receptor beta chains from one sample, sequenced in a study of blood T cell repertoires in COVID-19. Only in-frame clones appear in the TCRdb table, and some are missing; sequencing was by immunoSEQ multiplex PCR. The sample holds around 140,000 clones, more than 75% seen once. Sample: PBMCs or T cells enriched from blood (not recorded which). These receptors were taken from a man in his fifties or sixties who had recovered from COVID-19. The CDR3 runs from the conserved cysteine through the conserved F or W. The D gene is left open where the match is weak. Rows give clone size only sometimes, using once, few, many, or a class for an expanded clone.

D gene	V gene	J gene	CDR3 length	clone size	CDR3 protein	CDR3 DNA
TRBD1	TRBV10-2	TRBJ2-2	13	.	CASRTGGTGELFF	TGCGCCAGCAGGACAGGGGGCACCGGGGAGCTGTTTTTT
TRBD1	TRBV2	TRBJ1-3	13	.	CASSRGQGNTIYF	TGTGCCAGCAGCCGGGGACAGGGAAACACCATATATTTT
.	TRBV25-1	TRBJ1-6	15	.	CASREQISYNSPLHF	TGTGCCAGCAGGGAACAGATCTCCTATAATTCACCCCTCCACTTT
.	TRBV27	TRBJ1-2	12	.	CASSLRGDGYTF	TGTGCCAGCAGTTTACGCGGGGATGGCTACACCTTC
.	TRBV19	TRBJ2-2	14	.	CASSQRSNTGELFF	TGTGCCAGTAGTCAGCGCAGTAACACCGGGGAGCTGTTTTTT
.	TRBV18	TRBJ2-3	14	.	CASRLQGSSDTQYF	TGTGCCAGCCGCCTACAGGGAAGTTCAGATACGCAGTATTTT
.	TRBV28	TRBJ1-1	14	.	CASTDSAGNTEAFF	TGTGCCAGCACGGATAGCGCGGGAAACACTGAAGCTTTCTTT
TRBD2	TRBV27	TRBJ2-1	16	.	CASSAHGTSAYNEQFF	TGTGCCAGCAGTGCCCACGGGACTAGCGCCTACAATGAGCAGTTCTTC
.	TRBV5-8	TRBJ1-2	14	.	CASGVVAAGGGYTF	TGTGCCAGCGGCGTAGTAGCGGCCGGAGGTGGCTACACCTTC
TRBD1	TRBV6-4	TRBJ1-5	13	.	CASSYQGDQPQHF	TGTGCCAGCAGTTATCAGGGGGATCAGCCCCAGCATTTT
.	TRBV25-1	TRBJ2-2	16	.	CASSELQGRYTGELFF	TGTGCCAGCAGTGAACTACAGGGGAGGTACACCGGGGAGCTGTTTTTT
TRBD1	TRBV18	TRBJ1-2	14	once	CASSPYVDRGSHTF	TGTGCCAGCTCACCATACGTTGACAGGGGATCCCACACCTTC
TRBD2	TRBV9	TRBJ2-7	15	.	CASSVGGTSSYEQYF	TGTGCCAGCAGCGTAGGGGGGACTAGCTCCTACGAGCAGTACTTC
.	TRBV7-9	TRBJ1-1	16	.	CASSSLRQLANTEAFF	TGTGCCAGCAGCTCACTAAGACAGCTTGCGAACACTGAAGCTTTCTTT
.	TRBV7-9	TRBJ1-2	13	.	CASSLGAGAGYTF	TGTGCCAGCAGCTTAGGGGCAGGGGCTGGCTACACCTTC
.	TRBV5-5	TRBJ1-6	15	.	CASSLDYLLNSPLHF	TGTGCCAGCAGCTTGGATTACCTTCTAAATTCACCCCTCCACTTT
.	TRBV18	TRBJ1-3	13	.	CASSMAVGNTIYF	TGTGCCAGCTCAATGGCAGTCGGAAACACCATATATTTT
.	TRBV6-5	TRBJ1-2	14	few	CASSSFDRFYGYTF	TGTGCCAGCAGTTCCTTTGACAGGTTCTATGGCTACACCTTC